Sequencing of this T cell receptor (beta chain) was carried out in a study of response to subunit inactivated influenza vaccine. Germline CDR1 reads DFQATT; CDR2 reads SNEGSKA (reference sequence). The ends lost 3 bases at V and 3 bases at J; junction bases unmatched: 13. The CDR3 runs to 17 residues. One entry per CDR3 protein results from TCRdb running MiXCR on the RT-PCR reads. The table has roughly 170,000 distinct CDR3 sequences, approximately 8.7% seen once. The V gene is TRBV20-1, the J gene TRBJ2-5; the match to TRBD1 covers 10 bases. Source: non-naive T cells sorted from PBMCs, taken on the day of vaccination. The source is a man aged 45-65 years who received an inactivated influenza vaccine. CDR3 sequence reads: CSARMGYGTGVEETQYF. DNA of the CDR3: TGCAGTGCTAGGATGGGTTATGGGACAGGGGTAGAAGAGACCCAGTACTTC.